This TCR beta chain derives from a study of blood T cells in healthy people across ages. Extractions gave at least 5.5 micrograms of total RNA per sample. The V gene's germline CDR1 is MDHEN and CDR2 SYDVKM. This CDR3 comprises 14 residues. The ends were cut back, 7 bases at V and 1 base at J, with 13 bases in the middle. Combining a sample-barcoded 5' primer with a J-beta primer mix, a second PCR ran for 7 to 11 cycles. A tag from a template-switch adaptor with 12 random nucleotides marked each cDNA molecule. TCRdb reanalysed the 5' RACE reads using MiXCR and keeps one entry per CDR3 protein. The sample consists of about 1.8 million distinct CDR3 sequences, less than 50% of them appearing once. General observations from the study: Versus aged donors, long-lived donors had higher diversity and more naive CD4+ cells. Possibly confounding the expanded clonotype changes was the fact that donor CMV status was unknown.

Regarding this clonotype: Antigen: not known.

The sequenced sample consisted of blood. The V gene is TRBV28, the J gene TRBJ1-2, with TRBD1 as a possible D gene (5 bases). The receptor was derived from a woman between 40 and 50 years old in good health. CDR3: CASTFGGINYGYTF. CDR3 bases: TGTGCCAGCACATTCGGGGGGATTAACTATGGCTACACCTTC.